The 5 T cell receptor beta chains in this list originate from one sample, sequenced in a study of regulatory T cells in long-lasting Graves disease. The TCR library was made from RNA that had been extracted from PBMCs in TRIzol. TCRdb ran MiXCR on the reads and lists one entry per CDR3 protein. The sample carries over 550 distinct CDR3 sequences, around 66% recorded once. The input for sequencing was peripheral blood mononuclear cells (PBMCs), taken with antithyroid drug treatment, in newly diagnosed or persistent Graves disease (not recorded which). The receptors stem from a woman between 40 and 55 years old with Graves disease.

The V gene is TRBV7-9, the J gene TRBJ2-1; D might be TRBD2 (5 bases). V lost 7 bases to trimming and J lost 7 bases, with 8 bases between them. CDR1 and CDR2 (germline): SEHNR, FQNEAQ (reference sequence). The CDR3 length is 11 residues. The CDR3 DNA reads as TGTGCCAGCATAGGCGGGAATGAGCAGTTCTTC. The encoded protein is CASIGGNEQFF.

This clonotype was counted only a few times. The V gene is TRBV3-1, the J gene TRBJ2-1; 7 bases are a match to TRBD2. After removal of 3 bases from V and 0 bases from J, the junction contained 8 bases not matched to a gene. The CDR3 spans 17 residues. CDR1 is LGHDT, CDR2 YNNKEL, per germline (reference sequence). CDR3 amino acids: CASSHPDSGYSYNEQFF. CDR3 in DNA: TGTGCCAGCAGCCACCCGGATAGCGGGTACTCCTACAATGAGCAGTTCTTC.

With respect to this clonotype: A read error may produce the germline difference seen at one junction end. V is TRBV19 and J is TRBJ2-2; 8 bases fit TRBD1. Per germline, CDR1 LNHDA and CDR2 SQIVND (reference sequence). This CDR3 region has 14 residues. The CDR3 region is CASRGDRNAGELFF. The CDR3 nucleotides read TGTGCCAGTAGGGGGGACAGGAACGCCGGGGAGCTGTTTTTT.

This clonotype was counted only a few times. The chain is built from TRBV29-1 and TRBJ2-1, with D possibly matching TRBD2 (5 bases). Germline loops: CDR1 SQVTM, CDR2 ANQGSEA. Trimming shortened V by 7 bases and J by 7 bases, and 20 bases separated the two germline ends. The CDR3 has 14 amino acids. CDR3 coding DNA: TGCAGCGCCCCGATCCCCACGGGCGGGAATGAGCAGTTCTTC. The encoded protein is CSAPIPTGGNEQFF.

The chain employs TRBV7-2 and TRBJ2-1, with 10 bases identical to TRBD1. CDR1 and CDR2 from the germline V gene are SGHTA and FQGNSA. This CDR3 has 16 residues. Losses at the gene ends were 5 bases for V and 5 bases for J; bases not matched to a gene: 9. The CDR3 DNA sequence: TGTGCCAGCAGCGACCGGGACAGGGGAATCCACAATGAGCAGTTCTTC. This gives the protein CASSDRDRGIHNEQFF.